This is a list of T cell receptor beta chains from one sample in a study of blood T cell repertoires in COVID-19. The table came from immunoSEQ multiplex PCR; TCRdb's copy has only in-frame clones and leaves some out. The sample lists more than 150,000 clones; approximately 94% were seen once. Specimen: peripheral blood. The receptors derive from a man aged 25 to 40 with COVID-19, enrolled during active disease. The CDR3 runs from the conserved cysteine through the conserved F or W. Fields, in order: V gene, clone size, J gene, D gene, CDR3 protein, CDR3 DNA. A D gene is named only where the DNA matches it firmly. Clone size is given for some rows only: seen once, a few or many times, or a class if the clone is expanded.

V: TRBV25-1
size: .
J: TRBJ2-2
D: .
CDR3: CASSATVTGELFF
DNA: TGTGCCAGCAGTGCTACAGTAACCGGGGAGCTGTTTTTT

V: TRBV7-6
size: .
J: TRBJ2-2
D: .
CDR3: CASSLTPARDTGELFF
DNA: TGTGCCAGCAGCTTAACCCCCGCCCGGGACACCGGGGAGCTGTTTTTT

V: TRBV6-6
size: .
J: TRBJ1-2
D: TRBD1
CDR3: CASSPRDSTISNYGYTF
DNA: TGTGCCAGCAGTCCCCGGGACAGCACCATTTCTAACTATGGCTACACCTTC

V: TRBV4-1
size: .
J: TRBJ1-5
D: TRBD1
CDR3: CASSQAEGASGNQPQHF
DNA: TGCGCCAGCAGCCAAGCTGAGGGGGCGAGTGGCAATCAGCCCCAGCATTTT

V: TRBV7-9
size: .
J: TRBJ1-1
D: TRBD1
CDR3: CASSPESGQGATEAFF
DNA: TGTGCCAGCAGCCCAGAATCGGGACAGGGGGCAACTGAAGCTTTCTTT

V: TRBV5-4
size: .
J: TRBJ2-3
D: TRBD2
CDR3: CASSGQGGTSGTSTDTQYF
DNA: TGTGCCAGCAGCGGCCAGGGTGGGACTAGCGGTACTAGCACAGATACGCAGTATTTT

V: TRBV5-4
size: once
J: TRBJ2-5
D: TRBD2
CDR3: CASSQIGSGGAETQYF
DNA: TGTGCCAGCAGCCAGATTGGTAGCGGGGGGGCGGAGACCCAGTACTTC

V: TRBV3-1/TRBV3-2
size: .
J: TRBJ2-7
D: TRBD2
CDR3: CASSPPGLAGYEQYF
DNA: TGTGCCAGCAGCCCCCCCGGGCTAGCGGGCTACGAGCAGTACTTC

V: TRBV2
size: once
J: TRBJ1-1
D: TRBD1
CDR3: CASRGQGTEAFF
DNA: TGTGCCAGCAGGGGACAGGGGACTGAAGCTTTCTTT

V: TRBV9
size: .
J: TRBJ1-3
D: .
CDR3: CASSAGAEYGNTIYF
DNA: TGTGCCAGCAGCGCAGGGGCAGAATATGGAAACACCATATATTTT

V: TRBV29-1
size: .
J: TRBJ1-2
D: TRBD1
CDR3: CSVLRSGQGAPGYTF
DNA: TGCAGCGTCCTCCGATCGGGACAGGGGGCGCCGGGCTACACCTTC

V: TRBV5-1
size: .
J: TRBJ2-7
D: .
CDR3: CASSPRSQGFSYEQYF
DNA: TGCGCCAGCAGCCCACGTTCGCAGGGGTTCTCCTACGAGCAGTACTTC

V: TRBV6-1
size: .
J: TRBJ1-2
D: TRBD1
CDR3: CASSGPYGQGAVGYTF
DNA: TGTGCCAGCAGTGGACCATACGGACAGGGGGCGGTTGGCTACACCTTC

V: TRBV30
size: .
J: TRBJ1-1
D: .
CDR3: CAWSRQENTEAFF
DNA: TGTGCCTGGAGTCGACAGGAAAACACTGAAGCTTTCTTT

V: TRBV6-1
size: .
J: TRBJ2-7
D: TRBD1
CDR3: CASSEIFGTGGQYF
DNA: TGTGCCAGCAGTGAAATATTCGGGACAGGGGGGCAGTACTTC

V: TRBV5-4
size: .
J: TRBJ1-2
D: .
CDR3: CASSADSFSTGGYTF
DNA: TGTGCCAGCAGCGCCGACAGTTTCTCCACGGGTGGCTACACCTTC

V: TRBV9
size: .
J: TRBJ2-7
D: .
CDR3: CASSVHPGSSYEQYF
DNA: TGTGCCAGCAGCGTTCACCCAGGTTCCTCCTACGAGCAGTACTTC

V: TRBV5-1
size: .
J: TRBJ1-1
D: .
CDR3: CASSLAQGTEAFF
DNA: TGCGCCAGCAGCTTGGCCCAGGGAACTGAAGCTTTCTTT

V: TRBV7-9
size: once
J: TRBJ2-3
D: .
CDR3: CASSLASVSDTQYF
DNA: TGTGCCAGCAGCTTAGCGTCGGTATCAGATACGCAGTATTTT

V: TRBV25-1
size: .
J: TRBJ2-7
D: .
CDR3: CASSDPHQIYEQYF
DNA: TGTGCCAGCAGTGACCCCCATCAGATTTACGAGCAGTACTTC

V: TRBV29-1
size: .
J: TRBJ1-1
D: TRBD1
CDR3: CSVGQSGGQVAKAFF
DNA: TGCAGCGTTGGACAAAGCGGCGGACAGGTCGCGAAGGCTTTCTTT

V: TRBV6-5
size: .
J: TRBJ1-1
D: .
CDR3: CASRAGVVNTEAFF
DNA: TGTGCCAGCAGAGCAGGCGTTGTGAACACTGAAGCTTTCTTT

V: TRBV29-1
size: .
J: TRBJ2-7
D: .
CDR3: CSVMRAPYEQYF
DNA: TGCAGCGTAATGAGGGCACCCTACGAGCAGTACTTC

V: TRBV5-4
size: .
J: TRBJ2-3
D: TRBD2
CDR3: CASSLAGLADTDTQYF
DNA: TGTGCCAGCAGCTTGGCGGGACTAGCGGATACAGATACGCAGTATTTT

V: TRBV2
size: .
J: TRBJ1-1
D: .
CDR3: CASSDPRPLGAEAFF
DNA: TGTGCCAGCAGTGATCCCCGTCCCCTAGGGGCTGAAGCTTTCTTT

V: TRBV7-9
size: .
J: TRBJ2-2
D: TRBD1
CDR3: CASSQGQGSGELFF
DNA: TGTGCCAGCAGCCAGGGACAGGGAAGCGGGGAGCTGTTTTTT

V: TRBV7-2
size: .
J: TRBJ2-1
D: TRBD2
CDR3: CASSLELAAYNEQFF
DNA: TGTGCCAGCAGCTTAGAACTAGCGGCGTACAATGAGCAGTTCTTC

V: TRBV5-1
size: .
J: TRBJ2-3
D: TRBD2
CDR3: CASSKLAGGPADTQYF
DNA: TGCGCCAGCAGCAAACTAGCGGGGGGGCCAGCAGATACGCAGTATTTT

V: TRBV6-1
size: few
J: TRBJ2-1
D: .
CDR3: CASSEAPRGYNEQFF
DNA: TGTGCCAGCAGTGAAGCGCCCAGGGGCTACAATGAGCAGTTCTTC

V: TRBV5-3
size: .
J: TRBJ1-2
D: TRBD1
CDR3: CARSLDGTEDYGYTF
DNA: TGTGCCAGAAGCTTGGATGGGACAGAAGACTATGGCTACACCTTC

V: TRBV5-1
size: few
J: TRBJ1-1
D: .
CDR3: CASSLVQGMNTEAFF
DNA: TGCGCCAGCAGCTTGGTTCAGGGGATGAACACTGAAGCTTTCTTT

V: TRBV18
size: .
J: TRBJ2-7
D: TRBD2
CDR3: CASSLLREAYEQYF
DNA: TGTGCCAGCTCTCTCCTCCGGGAGGCCTACGAGCAGTACTTC

V: TRBV5-6
size: .
J: TRBJ2-5
D: .
CDR3: CASSQGGGETQYF
DNA: TGTGCCAGCAGCCAGGGAGGGGGGGAGACCCAGTACTTC

V: TRBV6-6
size: once
J: TRBJ1-5
D: TRBD1
CDR3: CASRIQGNQPQHF
DNA: TGTGCCAGCAGAATACAGGGGAATCAGCCCCAGCATTTT

V: TRBV3-1/TRBV3-2
size: .
J: TRBJ1-1
D: TRBD1
CDR3: CASSYRGRGNTEAFF
DNA: TGTGCCAGCAGCTACAGGGGGCGAGGTAACACTGAAGCTTTCTTT

V: TRBV18
size: .
J: TRBJ2-1
D: TRBD1
CDR3: CASSLTPGQGIGSYNEQFF
DNA: TGTGCCAGCTCACTTACACCGGGACAGGGCATCGGGTCCTACAATGAGCAGTTCTTC

V: TRBV6-5
size: once
J: TRBJ1-1
D: TRBD1
CDR3: CASSYRDRMTFF
DNA: TGTGCCAGCAGTTATAGGGACAGGATGACTTTCTTT

V: TRBV29-1
size: .
J: TRBJ2-5
D: .
CDR3: CSVESQGIRETQYF
DNA: TGCAGCGTTGAGTCTCAGGGGATACGGGAGACCCAGTACTTC

V: TRBV6-6
size: .
J: TRBJ2-2
D: .
CDR3: CASSYPTGSGELFF
DNA: TGTGCCAGCAGTTACCCCACGGGATCCGGGGAGCTGTTTTTT